The TCR beta chain under discussion was sequenced for a study of blood T cell repertoires in COVID-19 (dated by TCRdb to 2019 to 2021). As for the study more broadly: Collaborator samples came from the United States, Italy and Spain and covered acute and convalescent phases of COVID-19. The material from the prospective study consisted of cDNA or gDNA derived from T cells, B-cell-depleted T cells, or PBMCs. The dataset comprised deeply sampled blood TCRbeta repertoires from subjects exposed to, actively infected with, or recovered from COVID-19. The repertoires were released in a freely available public database meant as a resource for research on the immune response to SARS-CoV-2. The samples were drawn from the first 160 participants of the ongoing ImmuneRACE study and from more than 1,000 subjects provided by 6 global collaborators. Sample metadata almost always included a de-identified subject ID, COVID-19 status, age in years and sex. HLA class I and class II types, where available, came from metadata supplied by the sample provider rather than from assay-based typing. Results the study describes overall, beyond this receptor: How much clinical and demographic metadata was included differed by source and by participant, and the metadata was provided uncurated.

TCRbeta CDR3 regions were amplified from genomic DNA by means of the immunoSEQ Assay, a bias-controlled multiplex PCR. As for the original processing: Nucleated cell counts per sample were estimated from amplification of reference gene primers within the assay. Sequence reads were collapsed and filtered to measure the absolute abundance of every unique TCRbeta CDR3 rearrangement. For each sample, productive Simpson clonality was calculated as the square root of Simpson's diversity index over productive rearrangements. What TCRdb holds here is the immuneACCESS table cut down to in-frame rearrangements. Part of the clones is not present; checked against another copy, under half of the missing clones reflect an unresolved V gene, and the others are unexplained. The V and J calls and the clone size are those of that table, but D and trimming were determined from the DNA. For this sample there are about 100,000 clones; about 90% appear just once. About 6.9% of the sample is held by the ten biggest clonotypes.

Reading from cysteine to phenylalanine, the CDR3 counts 16 amino acids. Of all the DNA, just the CDR3 is kept, 48 bases in frame from base 1. At the junction V is shortened by 4 bases and J by 3 bases; bases outside the gene matches: 4. Per the germline V gene (reference sequence), LGHDT is the CDR1 and YNNKEL is the CDR2. Each collaborating institution followed its own protocols to collect whole blood in K2EDTA tubes. For TCRbeta analysis, collaborators shipped samples in one of three forms: frozen whole blood, isolated PBMCs, or DNA extracted from either of those sample types. Comment on this clone: Its antigen is still unknown. Base qualities are not recorded, but no much larger clone differs from it by a single base.

This TCR came from a man aged 25-40 years in a cohort sampled during active COVID-19. Sequencing was done on a sample of peripheral blood. This receptor chain uses TRBV3-1 (or the pseudogene TRBV3-2) and TRBJ2-1, with TRBD2 identical over 12 junction bases. The sequenced DNA is TGTGCCAGCAGCCTAACGACTAGCGGGGGCTACAATGAGCAGTTCTTC. Its translation is CASSLTTSGGYNEQFF.